This T cell receptor beta chain was sequenced for a study of CD8 T cells in Susac syndrome. Trimming removed 5 bases from V and 11 bases from J; junction bases left unmatched: 12. Germline V gene data show CDR1 as SGHTA and CDR2 as FQGTGA. There are 14 residues in the CDR3. Random hexamers were used to reverse transcribe an amount of roughly 0.5 to 1 ug RNA. Via MiXCR, TCRdb re-called the immunoSEQ multiplex PCR reads, giving one row per CDR3 protein. The sample includes 90,000 to 150,000 distinct CDR3 sequences, 85% to 95% seen only once; the top ten take about 0.09%. Input material: CD4+ T cells from PBMCs. This chain joins TRBV7-3 and TRBJ2-3, with 8 bases aligning to TRBD2. This TCR came from a human donor with multiple sclerosis. Here the CDR3 reads CASSPPGLEDVQYF. The DNA for the CDR3 is TGTGCCAGCAGCCCGCCGGGACTAGAGGATGTGCAGTATTTT.